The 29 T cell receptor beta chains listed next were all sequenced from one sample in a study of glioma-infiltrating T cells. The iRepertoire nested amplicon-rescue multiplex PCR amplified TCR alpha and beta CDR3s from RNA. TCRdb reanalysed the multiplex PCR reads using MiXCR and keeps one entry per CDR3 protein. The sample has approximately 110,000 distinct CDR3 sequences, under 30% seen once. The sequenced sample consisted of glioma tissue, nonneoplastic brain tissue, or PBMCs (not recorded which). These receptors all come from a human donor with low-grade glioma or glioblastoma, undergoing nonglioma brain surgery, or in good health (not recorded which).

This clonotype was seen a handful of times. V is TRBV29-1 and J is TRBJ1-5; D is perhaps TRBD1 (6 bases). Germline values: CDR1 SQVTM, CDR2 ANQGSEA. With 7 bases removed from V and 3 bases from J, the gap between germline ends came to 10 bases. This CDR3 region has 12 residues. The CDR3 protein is CSAGQPNQPQHF. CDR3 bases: TGCAGCGCTGGACAGCCCAATCAGCCCCAGCATTTT.

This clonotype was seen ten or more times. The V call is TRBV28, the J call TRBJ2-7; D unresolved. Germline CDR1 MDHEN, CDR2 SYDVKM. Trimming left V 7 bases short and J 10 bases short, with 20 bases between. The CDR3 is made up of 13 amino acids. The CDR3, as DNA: TGTGCCAGCATCCCTTCGGCAGTCCCCCTACAGTACTTC. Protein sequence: CASIPSAVPLQYF.

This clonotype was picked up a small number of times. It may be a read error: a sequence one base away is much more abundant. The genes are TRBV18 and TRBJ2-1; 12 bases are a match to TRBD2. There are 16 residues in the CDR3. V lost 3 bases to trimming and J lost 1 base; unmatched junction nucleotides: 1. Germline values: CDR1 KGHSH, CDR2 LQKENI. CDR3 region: CASSPGLAGSYNEQFF. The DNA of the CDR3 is TGTGCCAGCTCACCCGGACTAGCGGGGTCCTACAATGAGCAGTTCTTC. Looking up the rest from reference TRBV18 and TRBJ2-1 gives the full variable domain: NAGVMQNPRHLVRRRGQEARLRCSPMKGHSHVYWYRQLPEEGLKFMVYLQKENIIDESGMPKERFSAEFPKEGPSILRIQQVVRGDSAAYFCASSPGLAGSYNEQFFGPGTRLTVL.

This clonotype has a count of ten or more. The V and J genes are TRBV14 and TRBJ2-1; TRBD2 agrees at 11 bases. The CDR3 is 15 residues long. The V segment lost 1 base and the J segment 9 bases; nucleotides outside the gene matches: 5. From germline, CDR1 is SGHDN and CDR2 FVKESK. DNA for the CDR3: TGTGCCAGCAGCCAAGCGTCTAGCGGGAGGAGTGAGCAGTTCTTC. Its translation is CASSQASSGRSEQFF.

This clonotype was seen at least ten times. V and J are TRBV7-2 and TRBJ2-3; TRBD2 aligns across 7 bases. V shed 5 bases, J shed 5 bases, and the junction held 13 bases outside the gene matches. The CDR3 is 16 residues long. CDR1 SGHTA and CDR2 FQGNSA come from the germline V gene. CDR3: CASSLGAGRQRDTQYF. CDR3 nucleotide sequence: TGTGCCAGCAGCCTGGGAGCGGGGAGGCAGAGAGATACGCAGTATTTT.

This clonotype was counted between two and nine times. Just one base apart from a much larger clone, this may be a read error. CDR3 DNA sequence: TGTGCCAGAACCCGCCAGGGAAGCTGGGGAGCTTTCTTT. Protein: CARTRQGSWGAFF. The rearrangement joins TRBV7-9 to TRBJ1-1; tentatively, D is TRBD1 (5 bases). V was cut by 9 bases and J by 10 bases, with 21 bases left in between. Germline V CDR1 and CDR2: SEHNR, FQNEAQ (reference sequence). The length of the CDR3 is 13 residues.

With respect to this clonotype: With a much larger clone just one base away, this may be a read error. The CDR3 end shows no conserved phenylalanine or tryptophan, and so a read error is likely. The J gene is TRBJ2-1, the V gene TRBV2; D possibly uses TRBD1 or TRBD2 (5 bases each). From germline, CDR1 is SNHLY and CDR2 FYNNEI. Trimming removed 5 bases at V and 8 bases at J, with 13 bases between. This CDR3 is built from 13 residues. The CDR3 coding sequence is TGTGCCAGCAGTCAGGACCGGGGCGATGAGCAGTTCCTC. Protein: CASSQDRGDEQFL.

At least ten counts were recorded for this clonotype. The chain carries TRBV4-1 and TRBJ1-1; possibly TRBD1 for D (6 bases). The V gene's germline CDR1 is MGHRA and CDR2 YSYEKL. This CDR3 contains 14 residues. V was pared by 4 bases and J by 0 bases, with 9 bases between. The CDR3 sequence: CASSPTGLNTEAFF. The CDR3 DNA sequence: TGCGCCAGCAGCCCGACAGGTCTGAACACTGAAGCTTTCTTT.

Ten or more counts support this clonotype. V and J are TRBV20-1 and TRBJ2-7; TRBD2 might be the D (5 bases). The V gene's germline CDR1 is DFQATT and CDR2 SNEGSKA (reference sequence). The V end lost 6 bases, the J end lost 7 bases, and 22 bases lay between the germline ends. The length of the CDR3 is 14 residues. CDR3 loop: CSAPWRVLTGEQYF. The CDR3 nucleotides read TGCAGTGCCCCCTGGCGGGTCCTCACGGGGGAGCAGTACTTC.

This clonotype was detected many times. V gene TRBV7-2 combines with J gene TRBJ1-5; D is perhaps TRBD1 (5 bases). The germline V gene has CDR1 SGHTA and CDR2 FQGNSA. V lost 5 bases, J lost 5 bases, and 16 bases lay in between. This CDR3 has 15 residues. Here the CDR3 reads CASSQGGRSDQPQHF. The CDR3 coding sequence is TGTGCCAGCAGCCAGGGAGGCAGGTCCGATCAGCCCCAGCATTTT.

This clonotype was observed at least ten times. CDR3 sequence (DNA): TGTGCCAGCAGCTTACCCGGCACCGTGAACACTGAAGCTTTCTTT. Translated, it gives CASSLPGTVNTEAFF. The chain employs TRBV7-9 and TRBJ1-1; D uncertain. Looked up from germline, CDR1 is SEHNR and CDR2 is FQNEAQ (reference sequence). CDR3 length: 15 amino acids. Trimming pared 2 bases from V and 0 bases from J, leaving 10 bases between.

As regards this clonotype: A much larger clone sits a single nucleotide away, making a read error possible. The CDR3 nucleotides are TGTGCCAGTAGTTCCTTGGCCCCATATACGCAGTATTTT. Its protein product is CASSSLAPYTQYF. The genes are TRBV19 and TRBJ2-3, with no clear D. Germline values: CDR1 LNHDA, CDR2 SQIVND (reference sequence). Trimming left V 5 bases short and J 7 bases short, with 13 bases between. The CDR3 loop spans 13 amino acids. The full variable domain, with the rest looked up from reference TRBV19 and TRBJ2-3, is DGGITQSPKYLFRKEGQNVTLSCEQNLNHDAMYWYRQDPGQGLRLIYYSQIVNDFQKGDIAEGYSVSREKKESFPLTVTSAQKNPTAFYLCASSSLAPYTQYFGPGTRLTVL.

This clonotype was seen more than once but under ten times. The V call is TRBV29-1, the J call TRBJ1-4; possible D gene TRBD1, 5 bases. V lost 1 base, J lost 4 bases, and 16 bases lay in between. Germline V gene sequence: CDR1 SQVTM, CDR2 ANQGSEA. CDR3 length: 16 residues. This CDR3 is CSVEAYDREFNEKLFF. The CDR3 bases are TGCAGCGTTGAAGCGTACGACAGAGAATTTAATGAAAAACTGTTTTTT.

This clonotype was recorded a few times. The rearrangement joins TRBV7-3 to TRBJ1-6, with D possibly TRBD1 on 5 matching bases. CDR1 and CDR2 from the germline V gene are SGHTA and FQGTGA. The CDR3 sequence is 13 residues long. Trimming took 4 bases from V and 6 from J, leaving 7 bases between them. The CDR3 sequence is CASSSGFNSPLHF. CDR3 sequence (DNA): TGTGCCAGCAGCTCAGGGTTTAATTCACCCCTCCACTTT.

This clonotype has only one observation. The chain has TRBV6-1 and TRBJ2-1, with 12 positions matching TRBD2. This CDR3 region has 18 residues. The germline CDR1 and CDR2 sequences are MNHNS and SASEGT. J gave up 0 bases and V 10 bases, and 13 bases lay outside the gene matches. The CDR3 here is CAISSTSGGPISYNEQFF. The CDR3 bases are TGTGCCATCAGCTCCACTAGCGGGGGGCCTATCTCCTACAATGAGCAGTTCTTC.

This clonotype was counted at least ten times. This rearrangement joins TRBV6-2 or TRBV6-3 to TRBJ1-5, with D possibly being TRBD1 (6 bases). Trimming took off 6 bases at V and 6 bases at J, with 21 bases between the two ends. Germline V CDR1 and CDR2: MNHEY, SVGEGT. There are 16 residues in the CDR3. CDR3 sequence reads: CASSSFWGQISQPQHF. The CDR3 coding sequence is TGTGCCAGCAGCTCCTTTTGGGGGCAAATCTCTCAGCCCCAGCATTTT.

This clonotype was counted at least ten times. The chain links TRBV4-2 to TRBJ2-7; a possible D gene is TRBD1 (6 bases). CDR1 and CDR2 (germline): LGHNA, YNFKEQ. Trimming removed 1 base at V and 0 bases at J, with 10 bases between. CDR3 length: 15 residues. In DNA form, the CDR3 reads TGTGCCAGCAGCCAAGTGGACAGTAGCTCCTACGAGCAGTACTTC. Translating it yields CASSQVDSSSYEQYF.

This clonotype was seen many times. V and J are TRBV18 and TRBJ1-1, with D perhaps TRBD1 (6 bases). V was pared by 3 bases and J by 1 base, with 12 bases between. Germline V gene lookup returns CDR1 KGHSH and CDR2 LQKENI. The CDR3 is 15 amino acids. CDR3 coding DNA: TGTGCCAGCTCACCTGACAGGACAAAGAACACTGAAGCTTTCTTT. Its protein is CASSPDRTKNTEAFF.

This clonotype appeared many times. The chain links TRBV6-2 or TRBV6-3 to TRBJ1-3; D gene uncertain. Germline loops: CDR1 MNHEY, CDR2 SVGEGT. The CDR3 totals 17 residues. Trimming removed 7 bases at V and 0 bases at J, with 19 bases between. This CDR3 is CASITGRRLSSGNTIYF. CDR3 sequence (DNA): TGTGCCAGCATCACGGGAAGGCGACTCAGCTCTGGAAACACCATATATTTT.

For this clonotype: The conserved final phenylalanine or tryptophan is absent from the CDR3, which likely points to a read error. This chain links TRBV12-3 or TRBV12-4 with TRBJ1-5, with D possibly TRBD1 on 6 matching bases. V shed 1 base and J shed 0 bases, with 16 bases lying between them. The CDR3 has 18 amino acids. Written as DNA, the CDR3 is TGTGCCAGCAGTTTAGTAAGGACAGAGAGATATAGCAATCAGCCCCAGCATCTT. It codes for CASSLVRTERYSNQPQHL.

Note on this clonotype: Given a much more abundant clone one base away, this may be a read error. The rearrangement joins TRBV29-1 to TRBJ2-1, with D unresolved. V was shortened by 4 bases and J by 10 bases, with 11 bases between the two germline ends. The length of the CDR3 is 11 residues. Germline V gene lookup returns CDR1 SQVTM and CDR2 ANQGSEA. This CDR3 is CSVVSWVEQFF. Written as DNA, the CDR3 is TGCAGCGTTGTTTCGTGGGTCGAGCAGTTCTTC.

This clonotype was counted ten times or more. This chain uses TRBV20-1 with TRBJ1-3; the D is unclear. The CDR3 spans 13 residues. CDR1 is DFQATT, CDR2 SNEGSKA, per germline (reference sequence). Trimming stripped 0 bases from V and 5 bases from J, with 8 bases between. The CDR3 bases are TGCAGTGCTAGAGATCTCAGTCGAAACACCATATATTTT. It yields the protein CSARDLSRNTIYF.

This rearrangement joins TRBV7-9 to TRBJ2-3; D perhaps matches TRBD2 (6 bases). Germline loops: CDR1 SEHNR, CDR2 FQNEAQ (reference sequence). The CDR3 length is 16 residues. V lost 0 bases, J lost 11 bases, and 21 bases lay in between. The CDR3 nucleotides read TGTGCCAGCAGCTTAGCTGAGGAGGGCCCAGGGACCCGGCAGTATTTT. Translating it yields CASSLAEEGPGTRQYF. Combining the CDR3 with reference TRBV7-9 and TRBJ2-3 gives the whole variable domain DTGVSQNPRHKITKRGQNVTFRCDPISEHNRLYWYRQTLGQGPEFLTYFQNEAQLEKSRLLSDRFSAERPKGSFSTLEIQRTEQGDSAMYLCASSLAEEGPGTRQYFGPGTRLTVL.

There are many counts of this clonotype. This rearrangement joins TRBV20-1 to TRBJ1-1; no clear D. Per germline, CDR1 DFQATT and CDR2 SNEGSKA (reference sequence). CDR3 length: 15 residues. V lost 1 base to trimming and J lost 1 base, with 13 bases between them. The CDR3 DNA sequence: TGCAGTGCTAGAGCCCCGGCAGAAGGGAACACTGAAGCTTTCTTT. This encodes CSARAPAEGNTEAFF.

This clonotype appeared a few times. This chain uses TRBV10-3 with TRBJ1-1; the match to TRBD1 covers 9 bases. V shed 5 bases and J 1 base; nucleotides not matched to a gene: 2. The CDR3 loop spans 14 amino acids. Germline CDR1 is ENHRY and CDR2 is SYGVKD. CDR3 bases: TGTGCCATCAGTAGACAGGGGGGGAACACTGAAGCTTTCTTT. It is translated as CAISRQGGNTEAFF.

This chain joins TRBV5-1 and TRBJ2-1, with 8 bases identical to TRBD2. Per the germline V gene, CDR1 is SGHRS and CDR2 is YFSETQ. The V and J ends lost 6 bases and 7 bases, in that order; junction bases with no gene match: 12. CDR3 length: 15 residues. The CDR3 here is CASISGTSITNEQFF. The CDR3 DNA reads TGCGCCAGCATTTCCGGGACTAGTATAACGAATGAGCAGTTCTTC.

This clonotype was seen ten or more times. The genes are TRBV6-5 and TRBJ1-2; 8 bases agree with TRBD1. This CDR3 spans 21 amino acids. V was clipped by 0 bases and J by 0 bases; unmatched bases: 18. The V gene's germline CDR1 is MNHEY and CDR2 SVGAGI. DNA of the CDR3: TGTGCCAGCAGTTACTCCGCGGGGATTCTTGGCAGGGGGCTATCTAACTATGGCTACACCTTC. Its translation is CASSYSAGILGRGLSNYGYTF.

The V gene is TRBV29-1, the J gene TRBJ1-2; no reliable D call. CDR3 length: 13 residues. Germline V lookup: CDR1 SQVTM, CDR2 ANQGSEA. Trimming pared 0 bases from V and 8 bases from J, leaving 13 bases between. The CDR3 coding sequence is TGCAGCGTTGAAGACCCCCGGGGAGAGGGCTACACCTTC. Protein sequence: CSVEDPRGEGYTF.

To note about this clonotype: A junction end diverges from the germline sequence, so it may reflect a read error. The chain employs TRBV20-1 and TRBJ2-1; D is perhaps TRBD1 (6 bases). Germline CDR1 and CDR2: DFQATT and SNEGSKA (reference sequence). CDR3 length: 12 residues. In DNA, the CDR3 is TGCGGTGCTCCGAAACAGGGCTATGAGCAGTTCTTC. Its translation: CGAPKQGYEQFF.